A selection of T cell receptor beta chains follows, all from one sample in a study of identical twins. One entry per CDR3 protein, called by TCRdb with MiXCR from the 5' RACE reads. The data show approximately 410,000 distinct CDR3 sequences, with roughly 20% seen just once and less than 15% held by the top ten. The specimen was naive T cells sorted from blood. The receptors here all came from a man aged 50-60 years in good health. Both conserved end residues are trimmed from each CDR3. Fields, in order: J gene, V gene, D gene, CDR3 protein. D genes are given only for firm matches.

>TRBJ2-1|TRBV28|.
ASSRRDGRREQF
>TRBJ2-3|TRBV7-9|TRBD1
ASSPRQGSTDTQY
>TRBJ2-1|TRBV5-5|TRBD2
ASSGGGLAGNNEQF
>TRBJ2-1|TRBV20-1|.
SASNTFYNEQF
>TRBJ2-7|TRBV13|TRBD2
ASSLGPAGVSEQY
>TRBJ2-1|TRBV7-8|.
ASSPLAGRNEQF
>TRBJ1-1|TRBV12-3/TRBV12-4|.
ASSFQVGTEAF
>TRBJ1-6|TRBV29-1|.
SVRRGGSNSPLH
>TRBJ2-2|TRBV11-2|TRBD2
ASSLDSAGGNTGELF
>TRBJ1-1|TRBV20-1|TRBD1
SATNNRGRTEAF
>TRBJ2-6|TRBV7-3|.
ASSLMGYSGANVLT
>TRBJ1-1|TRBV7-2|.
ASSLLGREAF
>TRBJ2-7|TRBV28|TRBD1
ASSPRPGTGREQY
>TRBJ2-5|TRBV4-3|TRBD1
ASSQEWGQGETQY
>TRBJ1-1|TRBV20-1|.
SARNLEGGEAF
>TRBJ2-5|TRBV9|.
ASSPSGGRQETQY
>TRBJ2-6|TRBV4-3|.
ASSQESTKAGGANVLT
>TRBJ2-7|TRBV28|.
ASSSPGYEQY
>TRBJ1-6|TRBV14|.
ASSQVGGVGSPLH
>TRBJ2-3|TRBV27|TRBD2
ASSFLPGLAGSTDTQY
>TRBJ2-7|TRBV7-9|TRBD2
ASSLGGSEQY
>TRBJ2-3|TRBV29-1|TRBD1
SAAGGPSADTQY
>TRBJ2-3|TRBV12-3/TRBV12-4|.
ASSLYLGGDTQY